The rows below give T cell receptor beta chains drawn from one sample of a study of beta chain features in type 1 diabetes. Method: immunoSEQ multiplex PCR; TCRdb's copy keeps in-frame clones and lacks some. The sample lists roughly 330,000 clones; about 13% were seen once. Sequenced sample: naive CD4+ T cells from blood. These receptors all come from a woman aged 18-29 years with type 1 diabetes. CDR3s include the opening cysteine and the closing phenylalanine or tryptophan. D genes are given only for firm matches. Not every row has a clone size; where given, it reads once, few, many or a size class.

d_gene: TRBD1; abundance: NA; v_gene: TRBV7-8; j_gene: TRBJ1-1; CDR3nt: TGTGCCAGCAGCTTAGTAGACAGGGTGGCTGAAGCTTTCTTT; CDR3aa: CASSLVDRVAEAFF
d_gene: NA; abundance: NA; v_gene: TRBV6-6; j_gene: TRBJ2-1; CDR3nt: TGTGCCAGCAGTTACGATCGGAGGGGGCTTGTGTTCTTC; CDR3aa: CASSYDRRGLVFF
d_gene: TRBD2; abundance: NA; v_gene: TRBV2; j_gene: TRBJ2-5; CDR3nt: TGTGCCAGCAGGGGGACTAGCGGAGCCCAAGAGACCCAGTACTTC; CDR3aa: CASRGTSGAQETQYF
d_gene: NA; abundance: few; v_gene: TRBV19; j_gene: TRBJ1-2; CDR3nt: TGTGCCAGTAGTACAGGGTTCGCTAACTATGGCTACACCTTC; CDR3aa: CASSTGFANYGYTF
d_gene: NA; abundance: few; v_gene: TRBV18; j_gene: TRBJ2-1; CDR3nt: TGTGCCAGCTCAACGGAGTACAATGAGCAGTTCTTC; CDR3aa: CASSTEYNEQFF
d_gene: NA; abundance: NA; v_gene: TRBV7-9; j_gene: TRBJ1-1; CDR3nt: TGTGCCAGCAGCTTAGCCTGGGAGACTGAAGCTTTCTTT; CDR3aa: CASSLAWETEAFF
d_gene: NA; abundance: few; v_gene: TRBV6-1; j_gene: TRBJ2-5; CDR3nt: TGTGCCACCCGCCTGGTCGCGCAAGAGACCCAGTACTTC; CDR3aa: CATRLVAQETQYF
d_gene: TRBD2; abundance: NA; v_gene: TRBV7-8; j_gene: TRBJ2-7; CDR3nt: TGTGCCAGCAGCTTAAGAGGCGGGAGGGCCGACTACGAGCAGTACTTC; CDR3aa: CASSLRGGRADYEQYF
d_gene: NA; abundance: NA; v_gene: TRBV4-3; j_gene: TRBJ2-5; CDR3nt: TGCGCCAGCAGCCAAGAATACGGAGAGACCCAGTACTTC; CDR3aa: CASSQEYGETQYF
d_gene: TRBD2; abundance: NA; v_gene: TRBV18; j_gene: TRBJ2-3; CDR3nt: TGTGCCAGCTCACCACTAGCGGGTCCAAGCACAGATACGCAGTATTTT; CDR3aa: CASSPLAGPSTDTQYF
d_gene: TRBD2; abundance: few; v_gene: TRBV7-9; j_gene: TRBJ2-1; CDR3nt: TGTGCCAGCAGCCCTAAAGGGACTAGCGGGAGCTATGAGCAGTTCTTC; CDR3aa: CASSPKGTSGSYEQFF
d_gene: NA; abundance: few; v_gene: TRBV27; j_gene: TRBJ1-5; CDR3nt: TGTGCCAGCAGTAAGGGGGACAGCAATCAGCCCCAGCATTTT; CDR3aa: CASSKGDSNQPQHF
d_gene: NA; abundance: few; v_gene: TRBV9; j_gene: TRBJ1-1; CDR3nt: TGTGCCAGCAGCGTAGCACAGACGAACACTGAAGCTTTCTTT; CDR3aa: CASSVAQTNTEAFF
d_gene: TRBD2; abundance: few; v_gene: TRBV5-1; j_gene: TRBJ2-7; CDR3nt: TGCGCCAGCAGCTTTACAAGCGGGAACTCCTACGAGCAGTACTTC; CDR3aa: CASSFTSGNSYEQYF
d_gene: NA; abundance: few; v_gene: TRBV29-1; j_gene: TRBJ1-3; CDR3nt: TGCAGCGTTGAAAGGGGCGGATCTGGAAACACCATATATTTT; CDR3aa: CSVERGGSGNTIYF
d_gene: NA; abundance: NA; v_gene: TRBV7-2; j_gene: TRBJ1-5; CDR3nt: TGTGCCAGCAGCCGGAGGGTAGATAGCAATCAGCCCCAGCATTTT; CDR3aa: CASSRRVDSNQPQHF
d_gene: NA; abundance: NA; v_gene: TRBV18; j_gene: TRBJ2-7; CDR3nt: TGTGCCAGCTCACAATCTAGATACGAGCAGTACTTC; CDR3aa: CASSQSRYEQYF
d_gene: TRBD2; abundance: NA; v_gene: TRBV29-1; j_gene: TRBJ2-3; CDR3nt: TGCAGCGTTGCCCCCGGGGGGAGCACAGATACGCAGTATTTT; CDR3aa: CSVAPGGSTDTQYF
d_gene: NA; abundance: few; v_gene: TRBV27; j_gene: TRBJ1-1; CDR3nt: TGTGCCAGCAGTTCTGGGTGGGGCGCAGGGACTGAAGCTTTCTTT; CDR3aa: CASSSGWGAGTEAFF
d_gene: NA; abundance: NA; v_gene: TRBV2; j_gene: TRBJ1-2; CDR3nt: TGTGCCAGCAGTGGTTCCAGGGGAAACTATGGCTACACCTTC; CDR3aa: CASSGSRGNYGYTF
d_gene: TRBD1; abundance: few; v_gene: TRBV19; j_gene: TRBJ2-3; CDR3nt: TGTGCCAGTACAAGGACAGGCCGCACAGATACGCAGTATTTT; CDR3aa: CASTRTGRTDTQYF
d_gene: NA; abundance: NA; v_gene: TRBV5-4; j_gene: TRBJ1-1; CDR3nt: TGTGCCAGCAGCATTCGGGATACGACTGAAGCTTTCTTT; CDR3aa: CASSIRDTTEAFF
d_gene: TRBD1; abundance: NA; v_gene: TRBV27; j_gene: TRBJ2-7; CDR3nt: TGTGCCAGCAGTTTAATGGGACAGGGGTTCTACGAGCAGTACTTC; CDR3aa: CASSLMGQGFYEQYF
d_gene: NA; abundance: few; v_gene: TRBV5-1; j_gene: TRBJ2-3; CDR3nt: TGCGCCAGCAGCTCGGACTCGGCAGGAGATACGCAGTATTTT; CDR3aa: CASSSDSAGDTQYF